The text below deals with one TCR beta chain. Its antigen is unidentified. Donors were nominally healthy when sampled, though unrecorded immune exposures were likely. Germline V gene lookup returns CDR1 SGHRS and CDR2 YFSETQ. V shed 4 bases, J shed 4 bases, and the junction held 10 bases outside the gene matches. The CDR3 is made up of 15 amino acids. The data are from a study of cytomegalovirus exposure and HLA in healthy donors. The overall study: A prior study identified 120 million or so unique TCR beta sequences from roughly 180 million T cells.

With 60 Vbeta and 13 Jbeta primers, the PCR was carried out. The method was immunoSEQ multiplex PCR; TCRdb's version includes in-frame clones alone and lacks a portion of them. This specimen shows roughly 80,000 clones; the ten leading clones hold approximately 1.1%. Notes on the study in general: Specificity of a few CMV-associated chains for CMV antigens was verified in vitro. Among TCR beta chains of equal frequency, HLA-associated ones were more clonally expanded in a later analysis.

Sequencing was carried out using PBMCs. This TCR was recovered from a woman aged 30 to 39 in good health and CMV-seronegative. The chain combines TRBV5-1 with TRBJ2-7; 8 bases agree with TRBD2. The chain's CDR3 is CASSPGGAGKYEQYF. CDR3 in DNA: TGCGCCAGCAGCCCGGGGGGGGCAGGGAAGTACGAGCAGTACTTC.